This entry lists 27 T cell receptor beta chains sequenced from one sample in a study of CD8 T cell repertoires and HIV-1 epitope variants. Their antigens are not known. TCRdb's copy holds only in-frame clones and misses some; the assay was immunoSEQ multiplex PCR. The table includes a few thousand clones, about 62% detected once. Sequenced material: cultured CD8+ T cells derived from PBMCs. The receptors shown here come from a male donor with HIV.

This clone was found a few times. The V and J genes are TRBV5-1 and TRBJ2-3; 11 nucleotides agree with TRBD2. The CDR3 contains 18 residues. Trimming removed 4 bases from V and 0 bases from J; junction bases left unmatched: 10. Per germline, CDR1 SGHRS and CDR2 YFSETQ. CDR3: CASSPTSGTTLSTDTQYF. In DNA, the CDR3 is TGCGCCAGCAGCCCGACTAGCGGGACCACTCTGAGCACAGATACGCAGTATTTT.

The rearrangement joins TRBV7-9 to TRBJ2-3, with 7 bases identical to TRBD1. Germline values: CDR1 SEHNR, CDR2 FQNEAQ (reference sequence). J was trimmed by 3 bases and V by 5 bases; bases with no gene match: 8. CDR3 length: 15 residues. The CDR3 nucleotides are TGTGCCAGCAGCCCTCGACAGGGAAGGACAGATACGCAGTATTTT. It specifies CASSPRQGRTDTQYF.

This clone is labeled medium-sized. In DNA form, the CDR3 reads TGTGCCAGCAGCTTAGATAGCTCCTACAATGAGCAGTTCTTC. Translating it yields CASSLDSSYNEQFF. The chain recombines TRBV7-8 with TRBJ2-1; no reliable D call. Germline CDR1 is SGHVS and CDR2 is FQNEAQ. V was pared by 1 base and J by 0 bases, with 4 bases between. The CDR3 totals 14 residues.

The table lists this clone with a count of one. The J gene is TRBJ1-4, the V gene TRBV6-6, with 10 bases lining up with TRBD1. The CDR3 covers 15 residues. The germline CDR1 and CDR2 sequences are MNHNY and SVGAGI (reference sequence). With 5 bases clipped from V and 6 bases from J, the junction kept 6 bases outside the gene matches. CDR3 sequence: CASSDWTGGDEKLFF. In nucleotides, the CDR3 is TGTGCCAGCAGTGATTGGACAGGGGGAGATGAAAAACTGTTTTTT.

This CDR3 is CASSQEWGAYNSPLHF. In nucleotides, the CDR3 is TGTGCCAGCAGCCAAGAGTGGGGGGCCTATAATTCACCCCTCCACTTT. The V and J genes are TRBV14 and TRBJ1-6; tentatively, D is TRBD1 (5 bases). The CDR3 sequence is 16 residues long. Trimming left V 0 bases short and J 2 bases short, with 8 bases between. Germline V CDR1 and CDR2: SGHDN, FVKESK.

This chain connects TRBV9 to TRBJ1-1; D call uncertain. V lost 0 bases, J lost 7 bases, and 16 bases lay in between. CDR1 and CDR2 from the germline V gene are SGDLS and YYNGEE. The CDR3 has 15 amino acids. The CDR3: CASSVAQERTLEAFF. CDR3 sequence (DNA): TGTGCCAGCAGCGTAGCTCAGGAACGGACCCTTGAAGCTTTCTTT.

The chain uses TRBV5-6 and TRBJ2-5; TRBD2 matches at 10 bases. V shed 1 base and J 3 bases; nucleotides not matched to a gene: 6. Germline V CDR1 and CDR2: SGHDT, YYEEEE. The CDR3 has 16 residues. The CDR3 DNA sequence: TGTGCCAGCAGCTTGCTCCTCGGACTAGCGGAAGAGACCCAGTACTTC. It is translated as CASSLLLGLAEETQYF.

This clone was seen more than once but under ten times. J is TRBJ2-7 and V is TRBV15; perhaps TRBD2 as D (6 bases). Trimming cost V 5 bases and J 0 bases, with 17 bases left between them. Germline V gene data show CDR1 as LNHNV and CDR2 as YYDKDF (reference sequence). The CDR3 runs to 16 residues. The CDR3 DNA sequence: TGTGCCACCAGCTCCGACCATAGCGGAAGCTCCTACGAGCAGTACTTC. This codes for CATSSDHSGSSYEQYF.

This chain connects TRBV7-2 to TRBJ1-1, with TRBD1 as a possible D gene (5 bases). Looked up from germline, CDR1 is SGHTA and CDR2 is FQGNSA. V lost 1 base and J lost 5, with 14 bases in between. The CDR3 has 15 residues. CDR3 sequence (DNA): TGTGCCAGCAGCTTAGGACCAGGGTTGGAGACTGAAGCTTTCTTT. It encodes CASSLGPGLETEAFF.

This sequence joins TRBV27 and TRBJ2-7; 10 bases align to TRBD2. Losses at the gene ends were 2 bases for V and 3 bases for J; bases not matched to a gene: 4. Germline CDR1 MNHEY, CDR2 SMNVEV (reference sequence). This CDR3 contains 15 residues. CDR3 bases: TGTGCCAGCAGTTTAAGCGGGGGGGCCCTCTACGAGCAGTACTTC. It is translated as CASSLSGGALYEQYF.

The chain carries TRBV19 and TRBJ2-1; D perhaps matches TRBD2 (6 bases). The V gene's germline CDR1 is LNHDA and CDR2 SQIVND (reference sequence). The CDR3 consists of 13 residues. V shed 4 bases and J shed 4 bases, with 8 bases lying between them. The CDR3 sequence is CASSRDSYNEQFF. The DNA of the CDR3 is TGTGCCAGTAGTAGGGACTCTTACAATGAGCAGTTCTTC.

In this sample, this clone turned up once. V and J are TRBV7-9 and TRBJ2-7; the D is unclear. V shed 6 bases and J shed 2 bases, with 14 bases lying between them. From germline, CDR1 is SEHNR and CDR2 FQNEAQ (reference sequence). The CDR3 has 14 residues. CDR3 sequence reads: CASSSDVSAYEQYF. Here the CDR3 DNA reads TGTGCCAGCAGTTCAGATGTCTCGGCCTACGAGCAGTACTTC.

This chain links TRBV21-1 with TRBJ1-1; TRBD1 is the table's D call and was not checked against the DNA. TRBV21-1 is a pseudogene. The CDR3 has 16 residues. Written as DNA, the CDR3 is TGTGCCAGCATCTTTACAGGGCAACTAATGAACACTGAAGCTTTCTTT. It specifies CASIFTGQLMNTEAFF.

In its sample, this clone was seen a few times. V is TRBV28 and J is TRBJ2-2; TRBD1 is a possible D gene (6 bases). The CDR3 sequence is 15 residues long. The ends were cut back, 3 bases at V and 4 bases at J, with 12 bases in the middle. Germline values: CDR1 MDHEN, CDR2 SYDVKM. Here the CDR3 reads CASSLQGSTTGELFF. As DNA, the CDR3 is TGTGCCAGCAGTTTGCAGGGGAGTACCACCGGGGAGCTGTTTTTT.

The chain recombines TRBV7-9 with TRBJ2-7, with no clear D. Germline values: CDR1 SEHNR, CDR2 FQNEAQ (reference sequence). Trimming left V 4 bases short and J 5 bases short, with 15 bases between. This CDR3 contains 14 residues. The CDR3 loop reads CASSSVRRPDEQYF. The DNA of the CDR3 is TGTGCCAGCAGCTCAGTCCGAAGACCGGACGAGCAGTACTTC. Based on the CDR3 plus reference TRBV7-9 and TRBJ2-7, the full variable domain is DTGVSQNPRHKITKRGQNVTFRCDPISEHNRLYWYRQTLGQGPEFLTYFQNEAQLEKSRLLSDRFSAERPKGSFSTLEIQRTEQGDSAMYLCASSSVRRPDEQYFGPGTRLTVT.

The CDR3 DNA reads TGTGCCAGCAGTTCTCCGGGACAGGGGGCCGATGGCTACACCTTC. It yields the protein CASSSPGQGADGYTF. The chain joins TRBV6-6 to TRBJ1-2; TRBD1 aligns across 12 bases. V trimming: 4 bases; J trimming: 6 bases; junction bases outside the gene matches: 6. Germline V CDR1 and CDR2: MNHNY, SVGAGI (reference sequence). The CDR3 runs 15 residues.

The chain uses TRBV19 and TRBJ2-7, with D perhaps matching TRBD1 or TRBD2 (5 bases each). The length of the CDR3 is 16 residues. The V end lost 1 base, the J end lost 3 bases, and 16 bases lay between the germline ends. Germline V gene sequence: CDR1 LNHDA, CDR2 SQIVND (reference sequence). The CDR3 coding sequence is TGTGCCAGTAGTATAGTTTCCGGGACGGGGAGCTACGAGCAGTACTTC. Its protein is CASSIVSGTGSYEQYF.

The chain's CDR3 is CASRGIMNTEAFF. The CDR3, as DNA: TGTGCCAGCCGTGGAATTATGAACACTGAAGCTTTCTTT. This chain uses TRBV2 with TRBJ1-1, with no clear D. V gave up 8 bases and J gave up 0 bases, with 10 bases separating them. The CDR3 consists of 13 residues. Germline CDR1 SNHLY, CDR2 FYNNEI.

This sequence joins TRBV28 and TRBJ1-1; no definite D call. Per germline, CDR1 MDHEN and CDR2 SYDVKM. The CDR3 contains 14 residues. Trimming removed 6 bases from V and 3 bases from J, with 14 bases in between. The CDR3: CASSYDGRDTEAFF. The CDR3 coding sequence is TGTGCCAGCAGCTACGACGGTAGGGACACTGAAGCTTTCTTT.

This clone occurred a few times. The chain is built from TRBV30 and TRBJ1-5; possibly TRBD1 for D (6 bases). The V and J ends lost 4 bases and 0 bases respectively, with 10 bases between them. The V gene's germline CDR1 is GTSNPN and CDR2 SVGIG (reference sequence). The CDR3 runs 14 residues. CDR3 in amino acids: CAWKDSYSNQPQHF. The DNA for the CDR3 is TGTGCCTGGAAGGACAGTTATAGCAATCAGCCCCAGCATTTT.

The rearrangement links TRBV28 to TRBJ1-5; TRBD1 might be the D (5 bases). Trimming removed 4 bases at V and 0 bases at J, with 13 bases between. Germline assignment: CDR1 MDHEN and CDR2 SYDVKM. The CDR3 is 16 amino acids. The CDR3 DNA reads TGTGCCAGCAGTTCCGCCCCAGGGATTAGCAATCAGCCCCAGCATTTT. Residues: CASSSAPGISNQPQHF.

J is TRBJ2-5 and V is TRBV7-9; tentatively, D is TRBD1 or TRBD2 (5 bases each). V lost 6 bases to trimming and J lost 2 bases, with 19 bases between them. The CDR3 is 16 residues long. CDR1 and CDR2 (germline): SEHNR, FQNEAQ (reference sequence). The CDR3 sequence: CASSPVPGRRQETQYF. In DNA form, the CDR3 reads TGTGCCAGCAGTCCTGTCCCGGGACGTAGACAAGAGACCCAGTACTTC.

The DNA for the CDR3 is TGTGCCAGCAGCTTTCGCGGGAACACCGGGGAGCTGTTTTTT. Protein: CASSFRGNTGELFF. This chain joins TRBV7-9 and TRBJ2-2, with D hard to call. CDR1 and CDR2 (germline): SEHNR, FQNEAQ (reference sequence). V shed 3 bases and J shed 1 base, with 6 bases lying between them. The CDR3 totals 14 residues. The full variable domain, with the rest looked up from reference TRBV7-9 and TRBJ2-2, is DTGVSQNPRHKITKRGQNVTFRCDPISEHNRLYWYRQTLGQGPEFLTYFQNEAQLEKSRLLSDRFSAERPKGSFSTLEIQRTEQGDSAMYLCASSFRGNTGELFFGEGSRLTVL.

This clone was observed a few times. The rearrangement uses TRBV7-2 and TRBJ2-1; TRBD2 matches at 11 bases. The CDR3 length is 16 residues. CDR1 is SGHTA and CDR2 is FQGNSA in the germline V gene. J gave up 8 bases and V 5 bases, and 11 bases lay outside the gene matches. CDR3 DNA sequence: TGTGCCAGCAGCGGGCTAGCGGGGGGTAAGGGAGATGAGCAGTTCTTC. Translating it yields CASSGLAGGKGDEQFF.

Concerning this clone: Germline is not matched at one junction end, which may reflect a read error. The chain joins TRBV29-1 to TRBJ1-1; D is possibly TRBD1 (5 bases). This CDR3 is built from 13 residues. Germline CDR1 is SQVTM and CDR2 is ANQGSEA. CDR3 coding DNA: TGCAGCGTTGAAGATCAGGGTAACAGTGAAGCTTTCTTT. Its protein is CSVEDQGNSEAFF.

The chain carries TRBV5-6 and TRBJ2-1; D not resolved. The CDR3 covers 14 residues. Germline-derived CDR1 and CDR2 are SGHDT and YYEEEE. The V end was cut by 2 bases, the J end by 8 bases, with 14 bases between. Here the CDR3 reads CASSFNLDGYEQFF. In DNA form, the CDR3 reads TGTGCCAGCAGCTTTAACCTCGACGGCTATGAGCAGTTCTTC.

This clone was counted a few times. The V and J genes are TRBV7-9 and TRBJ2-7; 7 bases agree with TRBD1. V shed 5 bases and J 2 bases; nucleotides not matched to a gene: 6. CDR1 and CDR2 (germline): SEHNR, FQNEAQ (reference sequence). This CDR3 comprises 14 residues. CDR3 loop: CASSSWDSTYEQYF. The CDR3, as DNA: TGTGCCAGCAGCAGCTGGGACAGTACCTACGAGCAGTACTTC.